Listed here are 12 T cell receptor beta chains from one sample, sequenced in a study of beta chain features in type 1 diabetes. Antigens for these TCRs are unknown. Study findings and constraints: Type 1 diabetes patients showed a moderate but significant shortening of TCRB CDR3s in all four CD4+ subsets.

What was sequenced were expressed TCRB transcripts, since all of the isolated RNA had been reverse transcribed. TCRdb keeps only in-frame clones here, not all; method: immunoSEQ multiplex PCR. This table holds 200,000 to 250,000 clones, about 15% found once. Specimen: naive CD4+ T cells from blood. All receptors derive from a man aged 30 to 39 with type 1 diabetes.

V gene TRBV7-2 combines with J gene TRBJ2-3, with D perhaps matching TRBD2 (6 bases). CDR1 is SGHTA and CDR2 is FQGNSA in the germline V gene. V shed 6 bases and J shed 5 bases, with 9 bases lying between them. The CDR3 has 12 residues. The CDR3 here is CASRVGGDTQYF. For the CDR3, the DNA is TGTGCCAGCAGGGTGGGGGGAGATACGCAGTATTTT.

This clone has a handful of counts. The J gene is TRBJ2-7, the V gene TRBV7-6; 7 nucleotides agree with TRBD1. With V trimmed by 1 base and J by 3 bases, 6 bases remained unmatched. Germline CDR1 reads SGHVS; CDR2 reads FNYEAQ. CDR3 length equals 15 residues. CDR3 in amino acids: CASSLGDSDIYEQYF. The CDR3 DNA reads as TGTGCCAGCAGCTTAGGGGACAGCGATATCTACGAGCAGTACTTC. Drawing the rest from reference TRBV7-6 and TRBJ2-7, the complete variable domain is GAGVSQSPRYKVTKRGQDVALRCDPISGHVSLYWYRQALGQGPEFLTYFNYEAQQDKSGLPNDRFSAERPEGSISTLTIQRTEQRDSAMYRCASSLGDSDIYEQYFGPGTRLTVT.

This clone was observed a few times. The chain employs TRBV19 and TRBJ1-2, with 8 nucleotides matching TRBD1. Germline values: CDR1 LNHDA, CDR2 SQIVND (reference sequence). This CDR3 region has 15 residues. V trimming: 6 bases; J trimming: 0 bases; junction bases outside the gene matches: 6. CDR3 nucleotides: TGTGCCAGTAGGCCCGGGACAGGTGCTAACTATGGCTACACCTTC. Translating gives CASRPGTGANYGYTF. Full variable domain (missing parts from reference TRBV19 and TRBJ1-2): DGGITQSPKYLFRKEGQNVTLSCEQNLNHDAMYWYRQDPGQGLRLIYYSQIVNDFQKGDIAEGYSVSREKKESFPLTVTSAQKNPTAFYLCASRPGTGANYGYTFGSGTRLTVV.

The chain combines TRBV30 with TRBJ2-7; D is perhaps TRBD1 (5 bases). Between the trimmed V and J ends, which lost 0 bases and 3 bases, there was a span of 9 bases. The germline V gene encodes CDR1 GTSNPN and CDR2 SVGIG (reference sequence). CDR3 length: 13 amino acids. The CDR3 region has the DNA TGTGCCTGGAGTGTAAACAGGAACTACGAGCAGTACTTC. This sequence encodes CAWSVNRNYEQYF.

The chain is built from TRBV2 and TRBJ2-2, with TRBD2 as a possible D gene (6 bases). The germline CDR1 and CDR2 sequences are SNHLY and FYNNEI. The CDR3 is made up of 14 amino acids. V was pared by 10 bases and J by 4 bases, with 16 bases between. The CDR3 region is CATRARDLTGELFF. The CDR3 bases are TGTGCCACCCGAGCGCGGGATCTCACCGGGGAGCTGTTTTTT.

The chain uses TRBV15 and TRBJ1-6; TRBD1 is a possible D gene (5 bases). CDR1 and CDR2 from the germline V gene are LNHNV and YYDKDF (reference sequence). V lost 1 base to trimming and J lost 6 bases, with 19 bases between them. This CDR3 is built from 18 residues. For the CDR3, the DNA is TGTGCCACCAGCAGAGGGTTAACTCAGGGTGTGGGTAATTCACCCCTCCACTTT. Translating gives CATSRGLTQGVGNSPLHF.

The chain recombines TRBV5-4 with TRBJ2-1; 12 nucleotides align to TRBD2. V lost 3 bases to trimming and J lost 6 bases; unmatched junction nucleotides: 10. The CDR3 has 17 residues. Germline CDR1 is SGHNT and CDR2 is YYREEE (reference sequence). The CDR3 DNA reads as TGTGCCAGCAGCTCCCCGACTAGCGGGAGTTCTCTCAATGAGCAGTTCTTC. Protein: CASSSPTSGSSLNEQFF.

This clone was found a few times. The V gene is TRBV2, the J gene TRBJ2-1; 7 nucleotides agree with TRBD2. The CDR3 has 15 amino acids. The V gene end was trimmed by 5 bases and the J gene end by 2 bases; junction bases not matched to a gene: 6. Germline V gene data show CDR1 as SNHLY and CDR2 as FYNNEI. CDR3 sequence (DNA): TGTGCCAGCAGTCCTGTTGCGGGGGCCTACAATGAGCAGTTCTTC. Amino acids: CASSPVAGAYNEQFF.

This clone has only a few counts. This chain joins TRBV30 and TRBJ2-7; D might be TRBD1 (6 bases). This CDR3 has 15 amino acids. The germline V and J ends were trimmed by 5 bases and 0 bases, with 17 bases remaining between them. Germline V CDR1 and CDR2: GTSNPN, SVGIG (reference sequence). The CDR3 sequence is CAWGEGVGGSYEQYF. CDR3 in DNA: TGTGCCTGGGGCGAAGGCGTAGGGGGCTCCTACGAGCAGTACTTC.

This clone has more than one count but fewer than ten. The chain is built from TRBV14 and TRBJ2-1; 11 nucleotides agree with TRBD2. The J segment lost 13 bases and the V segment lost 1 base, leaving 6 bases of the junction unmatched. The CDR3 sequence is 14 residues long. Per the germline V gene, CDR1 is SGHDN and CDR2 is FVKESK. CDR3: CASSQVLAGGRQFF. The CDR3 coding sequence is TGTGCCAGCAGCCAAGTCCTAGCGGGAGGCCGTCAGTTCTTC. The variable domain in full, completed from reference TRBV14 and TRBJ2-1, reads EAGVTQFPSHSVIEKGQTVTLRCDPISGHDNLYWYRRVMGKEIKFLLHFVKESKQDESGMPNNRFLAERTGGTYSTLKVQPAELEDSGVYFCASSQVLAGGRQFFGPGTRLTVL.

V is TRBV30 and J is TRBJ2-3; 9 bases align to TRBD2. Germline loops: CDR1 GTSNPN, CDR2 SVGIG (reference sequence). The CDR3 consists of 15 residues. Trimming took 1 base from V and 4 from J; bases not matched to a gene: 6. The CDR3 sequence: CAWSADSGSPDTQYF. The CDR3 bases are TGTGCCTGGAGTGCGGATAGCGGGAGCCCAGATACGCAGTATTTT.

The DNA for the CDR3 is TGTGCCAGCAGCTTGGGGACACCCCTCACAGATACGCAGTATTTT. Encoded protein: CASSLGTPLTDTQYF. The chain carries TRBV5-4 and TRBJ2-3; perhaps TRBD1 as D (5 bases). The CDR3 covers 15 residues. V was trimmed by 0 bases and J by 2 bases, leaving 10 bases between them. Germline V CDR1 and CDR2: SGHNT, YYREEE (reference sequence).